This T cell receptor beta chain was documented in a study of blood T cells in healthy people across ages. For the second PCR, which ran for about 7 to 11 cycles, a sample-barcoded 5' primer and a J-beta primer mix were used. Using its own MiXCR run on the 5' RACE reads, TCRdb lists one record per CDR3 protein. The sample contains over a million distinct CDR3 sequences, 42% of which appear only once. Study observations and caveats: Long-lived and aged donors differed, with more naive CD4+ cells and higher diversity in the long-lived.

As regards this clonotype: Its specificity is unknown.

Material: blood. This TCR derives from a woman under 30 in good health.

The CDR3 region has the DNA TGTGCCATCAGTGTGGGAGGGGCCCAAGATACGCAGTATTTT. It specifies CAISVGGAQDTQYF. The V and J genes are TRBV10-3 and TRBJ2-3; 7 bases map to TRBD2. Germline V CDR1 and CDR2: ENHRY, SYGVKD. This CDR3 comprises 14 residues. The junction had 6 bases not matched to a gene; V was cut back by 4 bases and J by 5 bases.